The 32 T cell receptor beta chains below all came from one sample that was sequenced in a study of CD8 T cells in ankylosing spondylitis. Each CDR3 protein is one row after TCRdb ran MiXCR on the 5' RACE reads. The table includes roughly 180,000 distinct CDR3 sequences, 9.8% detected once. The material sequenced was blood, either unsorted or a sorted T cell fraction (not recorded which). Source of these receptors: a female donor with ankylosing spondylitis or in good health (not recorded which).

This clonotype was counted ten times or more. This chain connects TRBV5-1 to TRBJ2-7; 12 bases are shared with TRBD1. The trim removed 8 bases at V and 5 bases at J, leaving 5 bases unmatched. This CDR3 has 13 residues. Germline-derived CDR1 and CDR2 are SGHRS and YFSETQ. The CDR3 nucleotides are TGCGCCAGTTCCGGGACAGGGGGCCACGAGCAGTACTTC. As protein: CASSGTGGHEQYF.

The gene calls are TRBV4-3 and TRBJ2-3; D is possibly TRBD1 or TRBD2 (6 bases each). Germline-derived CDR1 and CDR2 are LGHNA and YSLEER. The CDR3 has 16 amino acids. Trimming took 0 bases from V and 2 from J, leaving 12 bases between them. The DNA of the CDR3 is TGCGCCAGCAGCCAAGATTTATGGGGGGCCACAGATACGCAGTATTTT. It specifies CASSQDLWGATDTQYF.

This clonotype has a count of ten or more. As DNA, the CDR3 is TGTGCCAGCAGTTTGGCAGGGGCCGACTATGGCTACACCTTC. Encoded protein: CASSLAGADYGYTF. V usage is TRBV12-3 or TRBV12-4 and J usage is TRBJ1-2, with TRBD1 as a possible D gene (6 bases). The length of the CDR3 is 14 residues. V lost 3 bases and J lost 3, with 11 bases in between.

In its sample, this clonotype was seen many times. The chain is built from TRBV10-3 and TRBJ2-7; 7 bases match TRBD1. Looked up from germline, CDR1 is ENHRY and CDR2 is SYGVKD. The V segment lost 0 bases and the J segment 3 bases; nucleotides outside the gene matches: 5. The CDR3 covers 15 residues. The CDR3: CAISESSGGIYEQYF. CDR3 DNA sequence: TGTGCCATCAGTGAGTCCTCAGGGGGTATCTACGAGCAGTACTTC.

The V gene is TRBV9, the J gene TRBJ1-1; TRBD1 might be the D (6 bases). The CDR3 has 15 residues. The germline V gene encodes CDR1 SGDLS and CDR2 YYNGEE. V was pared by 1 base and J by 2 bases, with 12 bases between. The CDR3 DNA reads TGTGCCAGCAGCGTAAGTGCAGGGGTAAACACTGAAGCTTTCTTT. This sequence encodes CASSVSAGVNTEAFF.

The chain is built from TRBV18 and TRBJ2-7, with 7 bases fitting TRBD2. The germline gives CDR1 KGHSH, CDR2 LQKENI. The CDR3 has 15 amino acids. V lost 4 bases to trimming and J lost 7 bases; unmatched junction nucleotides: 13. Here the CDR3 DNA reads TGTGCCAGCTCACTCGGGGGGACTCGATTCGGGGAGCAGTACTTC. Protein sequence: CASSLGGTRFGEQYF.

This clonotype showed up many times. V gene TRBV7-2 combines with J gene TRBJ2-7, with D unresolved. Germline values: CDR1 SGHTA, CDR2 FQGNSA. V was trimmed by 1 base and J by 3 bases, leaving 10 bases between them. The CDR3 loop spans 14 amino acids. For the CDR3, the DNA is TGTGCCAGCAGCTTAGGGGCCCCGGACTACGAGCAGTACTTC. Translated, it gives CASSLGAPDYEQYF. Full variable domain (rest looked up from reference TRBV7-2 and TRBJ2-7): GAGVSQSPSNKVTEKGKDVELRCDPISGHTALYWYRQSLGQGLEFLIYFQGNSAPDKSGLPSDRFSAERTGGSVSTLTIQRTQQEDSAVYLCASSLGAPDYEQYFGPGTRLTVT.

Ten or more counts support this clonotype. The V and J genes are TRBV7-9 and TRBJ1-3, with 7 bases matching TRBD1. This CDR3 comprises 14 residues. The germline gives CDR1 SEHNR, CDR2 FQNEAQ (reference sequence). V dropped 5 bases and J dropped 8; count of bases not matched to a gene: 9. The DNA of the CDR3 is TGTGCCAGCAGCCTCGGGACAGAAGGCGACACCATATATTTT. Protein sequence: CASSLGTEGDTIYF.

This clonotype showed up many times. V usage is TRBV7-9 and J usage is TRBJ2-7; tentatively, D is TRBD2 (6 bases). Germline values: CDR1 SEHNR, CDR2 FQNEAQ (reference sequence). Trimming pared 3 bases from V and 5 bases from J, leaving 14 bases between. The CDR3 contains 14 residues. CDR3 in DNA: TGTGCCAGCAGCTTGGGGGGACGCGGGAACGAGCAGTACTTC. The encoded protein is CASSLGGRGNEQYF.

This clonotype was observed at least ten times. V and J are TRBV20-1 and TRBJ2-5; TRBD2 matches at 11 bases. Germline CDR1 is DFQATT and CDR2 is SNEGSKA (reference sequence). The ends lost 5 bases at V and 1 base at J; junction bases unmatched: 9. There are 16 residues in the CDR3. The CDR3 DNA reads TGCAGTGCTCTGACGACTAGCGGGATTTTCCAAGAGACCCAGTACTTC. This sequence encodes CSALTTSGIFQETQYF.

At least ten counts were recorded for this clonotype. The J gene is TRBJ2-1, the V gene TRBV4-1; TRBD2 aligns across 11 bases. V dropped 4 bases and J dropped 9; count of bases not matched to a gene: 8. The CDR3 runs to 15 residues. The germline CDR1 and CDR2 sequences are MGHRA and YSYEKL. The CDR3 bases are TGCGCCAGCAGCCGGGATAGCGGGAGGGAGACTGAGCAGTTCTTC. Protein sequence: CASSRDSGRETEQFF.

This chain uses TRBV29-1 with TRBJ1-5; unclear D gene. Trimming shortened V by 3 bases and J by 3 bases, and 9 bases separated the two germline ends. CDR3 size: 13 residues. Per the germline V gene, CDR1 is SQVTM and CDR2 is ANQGSEA. The CDR3 DNA sequence: TGCAGCGTTGAGGACGGAATCAATCAGCCCCAGCATTTT. It specifies CSVEDGINQPQHF. Full variable domain (remainder filled in from reference TRBV29-1 and TRBJ1-5): SAVISQKPSRDICQRGTSLTIQCQVDSQVTMMFWYRQQPGQSLTLIATANQGSEATYESGFVIDKFPISRPNLTFSTLTVSNMSPEDSSIYLCSVEDGINQPQHFGDGTRLSIL.

This clonotype came up many times. The gene calls are TRBV27 and TRBJ2-1; the D is unclear. Germline loops: CDR1 MNHEY, CDR2 SMNVEV (reference sequence). The ends were cut back, 6 bases at V and 9 bases at J, with 15 bases in the middle. The CDR3 consists of 13 residues. In DNA, the CDR3 is TGTGCCAGCAGATCCTCGAGTGTGGGTGAGCAGTTCTTC. Its protein product is CASRSSSVGEQFF.

This clonotype was recorded many times. The genes are TRBV4-3 and TRBJ2-1; D is tentatively TRBD1 or TRBD2 (6 bases each). The CDR3 runs to 19 residues. Germline V gene data show CDR1 as LGHNA and CDR2 as YSLEER. V was shortened by 0 bases and J by 7 bases, with 25 bases between the two germline ends. CDR3 nucleotides: TGCGCCAGCAGCCAAGATCCGATGCCCGGGACGGAAGGGGGGAATGAGCAGTTCTTC. The encoded protein is CASSQDPMPGTEGGNEQFF.

This clonotype was counted a few times. V gene TRBV28 combines with J gene TRBJ2-6, with D possibly TRBD1 on 5 matching bases. V was pared by 7 bases and J by 0 bases, with 10 bases between. This CDR3 contains 15 residues. The V gene's germline CDR1 is MDHEN and CDR2 SYDVKM. The DNA for the CDR3 is TGTGCCAGCAATAGGGGATACTCTGGGGCCAACGTCCTGACTTTC. This sequence encodes CASNRGYSGANVLTF. Full variable domain (remainder filled in from reference TRBV28 and TRBJ2-6): DVKVTQSSRYLVKRTGEKVFLECVQDMDHENMFWYRQDPGLGLRLIYFSYDVKMKEKGDIPEGYSVSREKKERFSLILESASTNQTSMYLCASNRGYSGANVLTFGAGSRLTVL.

CDR3 sequence reads: CASKFGGKGYTF. CDR3 DNA: TGTGCCAGTAAATTCGGAGGCAAGGGCTACACCTTC. The chain links TRBV19 to TRBJ1-2; unclear D gene. The ends were cut back, 7 bases at V and 8 bases at J, with 14 bases in the middle. From germline, CDR1 is LNHDA and CDR2 SQIVND (reference sequence). The CDR3 totals 12 residues.

This clonotype turned up a few times. The chain carries TRBV7-6 and TRBJ2-4, with 8 bases lining up with TRBD2. After removal of 4 bases from V and 5 bases from J, the junction contained 13 bases not matched to a gene. The CDR3 spans 17 residues. The germline CDR1 and CDR2 sequences are SGHVS and FNYEAQ. The CDR3 protein is CASSSPESGSAENIQYF. CDR3 nucleotide sequence: TGTGCCAGCAGCTCCCCTGAGAGCGGGAGCGCAGAAAACATTCAGTACTTC.

The chain has TRBV9 and TRBJ2-5; D remains ambiguous. The CDR3 totals 12 residues. The germline V gene encodes CDR1 SGDLS and CDR2 YYNGEE. V lost 3 bases and J lost 5, with 8 bases in between. The CDR3 is CASSANEETQYF. The DNA for the CDR3 is TGTGCCAGCAGCGCTAATGAGGAGACCCAGTACTTC.

This clonotype was counted many times. The J gene is TRBJ1-1, the V gene TRBV6-1, with D possibly matching TRBD1 (5 bases). The CDR3 consists of 14 residues. Germline-derived CDR1 and CDR2 are MNHNS and SASEGT. The germline V and J ends were trimmed by 4 bases and 0 bases, with 9 bases remaining between them. The CDR3 sequence is CASSGGRMNTEAFF. In nucleotides, the CDR3 is TGTGCCAGCAGTGGGGGCAGAATGAACACTGAAGCTTTCTTT.

This clonotype was detected a few times. The chain employs TRBV7-9 and TRBJ2-7, with 11 bases aligning to TRBD1. V lost 2 bases and J lost 3; bases outside the gene matches: 3. Germline CDR1 and CDR2: SEHNR and FQNEAQ (reference sequence). The CDR3 length is 15 residues. CDR3: CASSLTGTGGYEQYF. In DNA form, the CDR3 reads TGTGCCAGCAGCTTAACCGGGACAGGGGGCTACGAGCAGTACTTC.

In this sample, this clonotype turned up a few times. The rearrangement joins TRBV6-1 to TRBJ2-1; D is ambiguous. Trimming took 8 bases from V and 0 from J, leaving 8 bases between them. Germline lookup yields CDR1 MNHNS and CDR2 SASEGT. The CDR3 extends over 13 amino acids. Written as DNA, the CDR3 is TGTGCCAGCCGGAGTTTCTCCTACAATGAGCAGTTCTTC. Its translation is CASRSFSYNEQFF.

DNA for the CDR3: TGTGCCAGCAGCTTGGGGCTTAGCGGGACCTACAATGAGCAGTTCTTC. Encoded protein: CASSLGLSGTYNEQFF. This rearrangement joins TRBV5-8 to TRBJ2-1; 8 positions agree with TRBD2. CDR3 size: 16 residues. In germline, CDR1 is SGHTS, CDR2 YDEGEE. After removal of 0 bases from V and 2 bases from J, the junction contained 4 bases not matched to a gene.

V is TRBV6-2 or TRBV6-3 and J is TRBJ2-5; D call uncertain. The CDR3 consists of 15 residues. The germline CDR1 and CDR2 sequences are MNHEY and SVGEGT. The V end lost 6 bases, the J end lost 1 base, and 15 bases lay between the germline ends. For the CDR3, the DNA is TGTGCCAGCAGCCTTCACGAAGACGGCCAAGAGACCCAGTACTTC. Encoded protein: CASSLHEDGQETQYF.

This clonotype was seen a handful of times. The CDR3 coding sequence is TGTGCCAGCAGCCACGAGGGACAGGGATATTACGAGCAGTACTTC. It translates to CASSHEGQGYYEQYF. The rearrangement links TRBV3-1 to TRBJ2-7, with 9 bases aligning to TRBD1. Germline V CDR1 and CDR2: LGHDT, YNNKEL (reference sequence). The CDR3 has 15 residues. V lost 3 bases, J lost 4 bases, and 7 bases stayed unmatched.

This clonotype was recorded many times. The gene calls are TRBV7-9 and TRBJ2-1; possible D gene TRBD1, 5 bases. This CDR3 has 14 amino acids. V dropped 2 bases and J dropped 8 bases, with 13 bases sitting between them. In germline, CDR1 is SEHNR, CDR2 FQNEAQ (reference sequence). The CDR3 loop is CASSLFNDRHEQFF. The DNA for the CDR3 is TGTGCCAGCAGCTTATTTAATGACAGACATGAGCAGTTCTTC. Drawing the rest from reference TRBV7-9 and TRBJ2-1, the complete variable domain is DTGVSQNPRHKITKRGQNVTFRCDPISEHNRLYWYRQTLGQGPEFLTYFQNEAQLEKSRLLSDRFSAERPKGSFSTLEIQRTEQGDSAMYLCASSLFNDRHEQFFGPGTRLTVL.

V and J are TRBV10-2 and TRBJ1-2; TRBD1 matches at 10 bases. Per the germline V gene, CDR1 is WSHSY and CDR2 is SAAADI. This CDR3 has 14 residues. The ends lost 4 bases at V and 6 bases at J; junction bases unmatched: 5. The CDR3 sequence: CASSVSTGGDGYTF. The CDR3 DNA reads TGCGCCAGCAGTGTATCGACAGGGGGCGATGGCTACACCTTC.

Ten or more counts support this clonotype. The rearrangement uses TRBV11-2 and TRBJ2-1, with D maybe TRBD2 (6 bases). CDR1 and CDR2 (germline): SGHAT, FQNNGV. V lost 5 bases, J lost 14 bases, and 13 bases lay in between. There are 11 residues in the CDR3. The CDR3 bases are TGTGCCAGCAGCGGGGGACTTCTCGAGTTCTTC. As protein: CASSGGLLEFF. Based on the CDR3 plus reference TRBV11-2 and TRBJ2-1, the full variable domain is EAGVAQSPRYKIIEKRQSVAFWCNPISGHATLYWYQQILGQGPKLLIQFQNNGVVDDSQLPKDRFSAERLKGVDSTLKIQPAKLEDSAVYLCASSGGLLEFFGPGTRLTVL.

Ten or more counts support this clonotype. This rearrangement joins TRBV20-1 to TRBJ1-5; D not resolved. V gave up 3 bases and J gave up 0 bases, with 9 bases separating them. The germline V gene encodes CDR1 DFQATT and CDR2 SNEGSKA (reference sequence). The CDR3 contains 14 residues. CDR3 region: CSASLGHSNQPQHF. The CDR3 region has the DNA TGCAGTGCTAGCTTGGGTCATAGCAATCAGCCCCAGCATTTT.

The chain carries TRBV7-6 and TRBJ2-7; 8 bases agree with TRBD1. Germline CDR1 is SGHVS and CDR2 is FNYEAQ. The V gene end was trimmed by 5 bases and the J gene end by 3 bases; junction bases not matched to a gene: 6. CDR3 size: 14 residues. The CDR3 nucleotides are TGTGCCAGCAGCGTCCAGACAGGGGACTACGAGCAGTACTTC. Translated, it gives CASSVQTGDYEQYF.

This clonotype showed up many times. V and J are TRBV20-1 and TRBJ2-5, with 14 bases aligning to TRBD2. V dropped 0 bases and J dropped 5; count of bases not matched to a gene: 11. The CDR3 totals 18 residues. Germline V gene data show CDR1 as DFQATT and CDR2 as SNEGSKA (reference sequence). CDR3 residues: CSARDRLAGGPEGETQYF. As DNA, the CDR3 is TGCAGTGCTAGAGATCGACTAGCGGGAGGGCCAGAGGGTGAGACCCAGTACTTC.

This clonotype was seen ten or more times. This chain's CDR3 is CASSLGQLNEQFF. CDR3 nucleotides: TGTGCCAGCAGTTTGGGCCAGCTCAATGAGCAGTTCTTC. The chain is built from TRBV12-3 or TRBV12-4 and TRBJ2-1; D is undetermined. Trimming shortened V by 3 bases and J by 6 bases, and 9 bases separated the two germline ends. The CDR3 spans 13 residues.

This clonotype is a singleton in its sample. The chain joins TRBV6-2 or TRBV6-3 to TRBJ2-2; D remains unclear. V was cut by 3 bases and J by 4 bases, with 9 bases left in between. CDR3 length equals 14 residues. From germline, CDR1 is MNHEY and CDR2 SVGEGT. In DNA form, the CDR3 reads TGTGCCAGCAGTTATTTGGTGGGCACCGGGGAGCTGTTTTTT. Translating gives CASSYLVGTGELFF.